This T cell receptor beta chain was retrieved from a study of T cells in localized non-small cell lung cancer. V was shortened by 1 base and J by 5 bases, with 11 bases between the two germline ends. Germline-derived CDR1 and CDR2 are SGHAT and FQNNGV. This CDR3 region has 14 residues. TCRdb's copy holds only in-frame clones and misses some; the assay was immunoSEQ multiplex PCR. The sample gives roughly 24,000 clones, 81% of which show up once; roughly a tenth is in the top ten. Source: peripheral blood, taken before any cancer treatment. The chain combines TRBV11-2 with TRBJ2-5; perhaps TRBD2 as D (6 bases). This receptor was taken from a man aged 40-75 years with stage III squamous cell lung carcinoma. CDR3 bases: TGTGCCAGCAGCTTAGGGCTGGGGAGGGAGACCCAGTACTTC. Its protein product is CASSLGLGRETQYF.